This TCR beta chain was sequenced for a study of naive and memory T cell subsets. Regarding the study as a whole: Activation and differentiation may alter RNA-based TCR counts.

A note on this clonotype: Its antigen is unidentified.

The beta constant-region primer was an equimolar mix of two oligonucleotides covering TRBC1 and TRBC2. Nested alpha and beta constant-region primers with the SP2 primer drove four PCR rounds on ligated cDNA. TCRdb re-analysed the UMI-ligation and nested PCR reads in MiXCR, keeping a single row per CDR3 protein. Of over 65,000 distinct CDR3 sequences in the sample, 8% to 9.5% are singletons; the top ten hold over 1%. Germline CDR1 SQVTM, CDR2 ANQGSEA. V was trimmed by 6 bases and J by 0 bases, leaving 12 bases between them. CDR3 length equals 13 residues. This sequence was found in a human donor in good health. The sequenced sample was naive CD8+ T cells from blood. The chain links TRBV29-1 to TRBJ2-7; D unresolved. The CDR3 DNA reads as TGCAGCGTGTACACACAGAGCTCCTACGAGCAGTACTTC. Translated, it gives CSVYTQSSYEQYF.